This record covers a single T cell receptor beta chain. The data were obtained in a study of blood T cell repertoires in COVID-19. Study-level background: Spain, Italy and the United States supplied samples that represented acute and convalescent COVID-19. Sample material is recorded as cDNA or gDNA derived from T cells, B-cell-depleted T cells, or PBMCs.

One Seattle source followed patients from active infection through their disease course. The CDR3 has 15 residues. V lost 2 bases and J 4 bases, leaving 10 bases between the germline ends. The germline CDR1 and CDR2 sequences are SGHNT and YYREEE (reference sequence). In the authors' workflow: Estimation of nucleated cell counts relied on the amplification of reference gene primers. The method was immunoSEQ multiplex PCR; TCRdb's version includes in-frame clones alone and lacks a portion of them. That table supplies the V and J calls and clone size; D and trimming were determined from the DNA. This table has 140,000 or so clones, 88% appearing once.

The origin of this receptor is a human donor with COVID-19, enrolled during active disease. The donor label of this sample is uncertain. The V and J genes are TRBV5-4 and TRBJ2-6, with D perhaps matching TRBD2 (6 bases). Sequenced material: peripheral blood. CDR3 sequence reads: CASSLGGEGANVLTF. The CDR3 region has the DNA TGTGCCAGCAGCTTAGGAGGGGAAGGGGCCAACGTCCTGACTTTC.